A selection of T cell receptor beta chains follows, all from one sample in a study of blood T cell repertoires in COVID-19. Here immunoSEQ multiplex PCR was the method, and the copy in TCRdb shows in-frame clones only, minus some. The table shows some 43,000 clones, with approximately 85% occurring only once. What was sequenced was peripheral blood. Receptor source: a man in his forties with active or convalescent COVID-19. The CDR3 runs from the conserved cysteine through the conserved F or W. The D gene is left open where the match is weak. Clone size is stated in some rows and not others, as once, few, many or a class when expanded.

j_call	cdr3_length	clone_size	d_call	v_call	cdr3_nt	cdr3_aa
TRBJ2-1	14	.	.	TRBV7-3	TGTGCCAGCAGCTTTGGCAGGGCCAACAATGAGCAGTTCTTC	CASSFGRANNEQFF
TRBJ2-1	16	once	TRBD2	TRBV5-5	TGTGCCAGCAGCTTGGAGGGCGGGAGCTCCTACAATGAGCAGTTCTTC	CASSLEGGSSYNEQFF
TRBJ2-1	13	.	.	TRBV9	TGTGCCAGCAGCGTAGGGACATACAATGAGCAGTTCTTC	CASSVGTYNEQFF
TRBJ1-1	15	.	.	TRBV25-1	TGTGCCAGCAGTTCAGAAAACCCAGACAGAACTGAAGCTTTCTTT	CASSSENPDRTEAFF
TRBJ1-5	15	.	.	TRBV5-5	TGTGCCAGCAGCTTGGGTCAGGTTAGCAATCAGCCCCAGCATTTT	CASSLGQVSNQPQHF
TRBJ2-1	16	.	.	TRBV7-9	TGTGCCAGCAGCTACGCGGCTACTTCGCCCTACAATGAGCAGTTCTTC	CASSYAATSPYNEQFF
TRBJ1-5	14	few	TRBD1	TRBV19	TGTGCCAGTAAACTCGGGACAGGGGTTCTGCCCCAGCATTTT	CASKLGTGVLPQHF
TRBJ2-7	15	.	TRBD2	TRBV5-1	TGCGCCAGCAGCTTCGGGACTAGCAGCCTCTACGAGCAGTACTTC	CASSFGTSSLYEQYF
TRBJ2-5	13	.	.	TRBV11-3	TGTGCCAGCAGCTTAGGACCCGGGGAGACCCAGTACTTC	CASSLGPGETQYF
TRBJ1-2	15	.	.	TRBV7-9	TGTGCCAGCGGGCACTCCTCGGCTACTAACTATGGCTACACCTTC	CASGHSSATNYGYTF
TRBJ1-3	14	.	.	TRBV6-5	TGTGCCAGCATGAAGGACTCGATCGGAAACACCATATATTTT	CASMKDSIGNTIYF
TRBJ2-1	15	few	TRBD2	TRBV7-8	TGTGCCAGCAGCTTAGTCTCAAGCGGGGGTGACGCGCAGTTCTTC	CASSLVSSGGDAQFF
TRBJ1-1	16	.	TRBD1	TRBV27	TGTGCCAGCAGTCCCCCCCGGGACAGGGGGAACACTGAAGCTTTCTTT	CASSPPRDRGNTEAFF
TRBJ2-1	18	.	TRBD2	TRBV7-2	TGTGCCAGCAGCTTAGAGCGGCTAGCGGGAGGGTCCTACAATGAGCAGTTCTTC	CASSLERLAGGSYNEQFF
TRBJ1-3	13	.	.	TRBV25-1	TGTGCCAGCAGTTACGACTGGGGAAACACCATATATTTT	CASSYDWGNTIYF
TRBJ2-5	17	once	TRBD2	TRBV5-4	TGTGCCAGCAGCTTGGGGACTAGCGGGAGTTTCTCGGAGACCCAGTACTTC	CASSLGTSGSFSETQYF
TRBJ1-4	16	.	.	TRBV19	TGTGCCAGTAGTATAGATGGACAGTCAATCAATGAAAAACTGTTTTTT	CASSIDGQSINEKLFF